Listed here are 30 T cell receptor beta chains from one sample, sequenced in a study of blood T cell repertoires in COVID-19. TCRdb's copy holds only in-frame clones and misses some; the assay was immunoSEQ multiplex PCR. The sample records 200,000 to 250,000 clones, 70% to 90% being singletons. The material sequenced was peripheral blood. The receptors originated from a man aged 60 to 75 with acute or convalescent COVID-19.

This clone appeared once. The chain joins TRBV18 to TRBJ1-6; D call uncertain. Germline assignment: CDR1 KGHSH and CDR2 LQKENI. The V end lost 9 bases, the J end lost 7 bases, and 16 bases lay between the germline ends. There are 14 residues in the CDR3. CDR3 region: CASTDLGRNSPLHF. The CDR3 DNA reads TGTGCCAGTACCGATTTGGGGAGAAATTCACCCCTCCACTTT.

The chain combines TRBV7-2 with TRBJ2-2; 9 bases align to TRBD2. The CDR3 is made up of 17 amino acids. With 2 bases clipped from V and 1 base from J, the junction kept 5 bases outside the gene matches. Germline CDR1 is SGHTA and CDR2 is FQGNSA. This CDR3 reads CASSLNPTSGNTGELFF. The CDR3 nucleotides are TGTGCCAGCAGCTTAAACCCGACTAGCGGGAACACCGGGGAGCTGTTTTTT.

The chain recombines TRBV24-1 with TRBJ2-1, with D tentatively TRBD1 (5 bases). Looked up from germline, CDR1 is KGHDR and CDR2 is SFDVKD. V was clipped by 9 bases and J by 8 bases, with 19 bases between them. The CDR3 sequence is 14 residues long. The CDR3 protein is CATALAGQGYEQFF. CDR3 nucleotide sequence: TGTGCCACCGCCTTGGCAGGGCAAGGCTATGAGCAGTTCTTC.

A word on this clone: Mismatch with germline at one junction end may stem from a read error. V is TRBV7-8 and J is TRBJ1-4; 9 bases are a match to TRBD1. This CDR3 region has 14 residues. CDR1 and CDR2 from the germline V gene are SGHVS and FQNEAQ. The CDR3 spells CASSLAGQGEKLFF. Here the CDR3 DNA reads TGTGCCAGCAGCCTAGCAGGACAGGGGGAAAAACTGTTTTTT.

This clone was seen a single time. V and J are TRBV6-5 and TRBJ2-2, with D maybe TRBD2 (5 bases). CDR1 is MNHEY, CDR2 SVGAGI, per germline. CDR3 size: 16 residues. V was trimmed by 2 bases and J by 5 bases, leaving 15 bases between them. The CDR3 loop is CASSYTRGLGTGELFF. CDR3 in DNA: TGTGCCAGCAGTTACACCCGAGGGTTGGGGACCGGGGAGCTGTTTTTT.

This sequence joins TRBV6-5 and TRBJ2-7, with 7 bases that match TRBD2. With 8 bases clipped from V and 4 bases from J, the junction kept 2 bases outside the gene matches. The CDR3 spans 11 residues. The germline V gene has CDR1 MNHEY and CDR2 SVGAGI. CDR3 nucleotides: TGTGCCAGCGGGGGGGGTTACGAGCAGTACTTC. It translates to CASGGGYEQYF.

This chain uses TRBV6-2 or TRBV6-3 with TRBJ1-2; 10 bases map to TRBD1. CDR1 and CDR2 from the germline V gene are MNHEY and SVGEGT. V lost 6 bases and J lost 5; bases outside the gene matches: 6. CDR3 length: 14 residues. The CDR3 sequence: CASSRQGARYGYTF. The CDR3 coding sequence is TGTGCCAGCAGCCGACAGGGGGCGCGGTATGGCTACACCTTC.

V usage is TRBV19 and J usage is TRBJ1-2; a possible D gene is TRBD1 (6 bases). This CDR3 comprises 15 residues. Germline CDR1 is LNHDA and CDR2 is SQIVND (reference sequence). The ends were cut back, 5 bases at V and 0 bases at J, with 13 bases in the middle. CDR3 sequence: CASSPRQETNYGYTF. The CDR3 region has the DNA TGTGCCAGTAGTCCGAGACAGGAAACTAACTATGGCTACACCTTC.

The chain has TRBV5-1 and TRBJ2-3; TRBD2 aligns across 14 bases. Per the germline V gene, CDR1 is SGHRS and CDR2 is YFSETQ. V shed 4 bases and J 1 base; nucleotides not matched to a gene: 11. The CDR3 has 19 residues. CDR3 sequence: CASSPGLAGGPGGTDTQYF. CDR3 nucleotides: TGCGCCAGCAGCCCCGGACTAGCGGGGGGCCCAGGTGGCACAGATACGCAGTATTTT.

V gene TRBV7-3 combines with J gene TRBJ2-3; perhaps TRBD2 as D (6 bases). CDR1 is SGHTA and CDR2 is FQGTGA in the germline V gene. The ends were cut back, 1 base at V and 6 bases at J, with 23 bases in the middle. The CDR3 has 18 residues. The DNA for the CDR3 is TGTGCCAGCAGCTTAAGCTCCGGGCGGGGCGCCCCTTTTGATACGCAGTATTTT. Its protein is CASSLSSGRGAPFDTQYF.

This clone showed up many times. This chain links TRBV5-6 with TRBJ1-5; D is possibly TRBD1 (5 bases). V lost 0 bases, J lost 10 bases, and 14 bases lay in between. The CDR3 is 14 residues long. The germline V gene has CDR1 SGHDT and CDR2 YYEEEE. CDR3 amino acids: CASSLGAGVLPQHF. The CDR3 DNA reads TGTGCCAGCAGCTTGGGGGCGGGGGTTCTTCCCCAGCATTTT.

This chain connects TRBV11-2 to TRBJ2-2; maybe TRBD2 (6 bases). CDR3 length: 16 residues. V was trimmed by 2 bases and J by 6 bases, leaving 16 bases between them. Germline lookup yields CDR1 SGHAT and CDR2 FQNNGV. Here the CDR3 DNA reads TGTGCCAGCAGCTTATCGGTGCGGGGAAGCGCCGGGGAGCTGTTTTTT. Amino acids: CASSLSVRGSAGELFF.

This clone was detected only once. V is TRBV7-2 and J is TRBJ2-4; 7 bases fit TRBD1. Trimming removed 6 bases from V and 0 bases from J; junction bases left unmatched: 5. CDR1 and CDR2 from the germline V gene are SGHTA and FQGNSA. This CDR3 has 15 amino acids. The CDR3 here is CASRSGTVAKNIQYF. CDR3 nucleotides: TGTGCCAGCAGGTCCGGGACAGTAGCCAAAAACATTCAGTACTTC.

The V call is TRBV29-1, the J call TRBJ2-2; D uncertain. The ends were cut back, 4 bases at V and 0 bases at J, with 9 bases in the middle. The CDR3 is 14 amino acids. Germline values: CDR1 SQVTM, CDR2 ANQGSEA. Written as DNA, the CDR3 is TGCAGCGTTGTATGGCTGTCGAACACCGGGGAGCTGTTTTTT. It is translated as CSVVWLSNTGELFF.

The CDR3, as DNA: TGTGCCTGGAGAGAAAGACTAGGGACAGGAAGCTACGAGCAGTACTTC. Amino acids: CAWRERLGTGSYEQYF. The chain employs TRBV30 and TRBJ2-7, with 8 bases matching TRBD1. CDR1 GTSNPN and CDR2 SVGIG come from the germline V gene (reference sequence). CDR3 size: 16 residues. J gave up 3 bases and V 3 bases, and 13 bases lay outside the gene matches.

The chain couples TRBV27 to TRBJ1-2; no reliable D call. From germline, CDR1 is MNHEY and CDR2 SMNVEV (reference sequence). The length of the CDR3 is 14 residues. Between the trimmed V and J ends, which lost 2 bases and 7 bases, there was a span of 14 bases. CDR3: CASSLREGVGGYTF. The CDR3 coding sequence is TGTGCCAGCAGTTTAAGAGAGGGTGTAGGTGGCTACACCTTC.

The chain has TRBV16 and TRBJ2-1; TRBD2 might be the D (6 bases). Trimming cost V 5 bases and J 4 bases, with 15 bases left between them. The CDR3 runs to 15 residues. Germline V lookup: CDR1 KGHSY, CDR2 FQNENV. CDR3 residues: CASSLGLTTYNEQFF. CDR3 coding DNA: TGTGCCAGCAGCTTGGGACTTACGACTTACAATGAGCAGTTCTTC.

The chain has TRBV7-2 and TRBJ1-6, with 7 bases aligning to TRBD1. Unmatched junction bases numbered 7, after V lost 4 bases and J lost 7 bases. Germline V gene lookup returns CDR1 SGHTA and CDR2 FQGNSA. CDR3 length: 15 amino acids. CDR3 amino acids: CASSSRTGSNSPLHF. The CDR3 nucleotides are TGTGCCAGCAGCTCCCGGACAGGCAGCAATTCACCCCTCCACTTT.

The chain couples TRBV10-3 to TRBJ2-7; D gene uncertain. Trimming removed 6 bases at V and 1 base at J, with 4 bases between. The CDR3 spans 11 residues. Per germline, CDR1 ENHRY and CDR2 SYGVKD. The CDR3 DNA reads TGTGCCATCAGCCCTTCCTACGAGCAGTACTTC. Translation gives CAISPSYEQYF.

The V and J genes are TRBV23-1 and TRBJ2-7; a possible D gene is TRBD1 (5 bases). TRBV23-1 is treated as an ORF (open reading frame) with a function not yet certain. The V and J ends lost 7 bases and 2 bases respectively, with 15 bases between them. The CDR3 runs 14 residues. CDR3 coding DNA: TGCGCCAGCACCCCGGGTGGGGCGGCCTACGAGCAGTACTTC. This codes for CASTPGGAAYEQYF.

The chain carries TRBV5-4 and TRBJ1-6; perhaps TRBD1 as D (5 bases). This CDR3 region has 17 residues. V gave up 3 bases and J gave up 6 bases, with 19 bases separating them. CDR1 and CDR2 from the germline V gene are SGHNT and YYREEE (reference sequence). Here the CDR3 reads CASSSKAGVRGNSPLHF. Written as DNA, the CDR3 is TGTGCCAGCAGCTCTAAGGCGGGGGTAAGGGGTAATTCACCCCTCCACTTT.

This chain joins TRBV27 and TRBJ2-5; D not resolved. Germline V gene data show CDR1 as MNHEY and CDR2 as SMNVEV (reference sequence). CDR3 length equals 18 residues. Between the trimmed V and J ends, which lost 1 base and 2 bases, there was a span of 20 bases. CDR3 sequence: CASSLFEPGRPSQETQYF. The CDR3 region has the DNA TGTGCCAGCAGTTTATTTGAACCAGGCCGACCATCTCAAGAGACCCAGTACTTC.

CDR3 sequence (DNA): TGTGCCAGCAGGCGAGAGAAAACATGGACAGGGGCGAATTCACCCCTCCACTTT. Translation gives CASRREKTWTGANSPLHF. This chain uses TRBV28 with TRBJ1-6; the match to TRBD1 covers 9 bases. Germline CDR1 MDHEN, CDR2 SYDVKM. Losses at the gene ends were 6 bases for V and 7 bases for J; bases not matched to a gene: 16. The CDR3 consists of 18 residues.

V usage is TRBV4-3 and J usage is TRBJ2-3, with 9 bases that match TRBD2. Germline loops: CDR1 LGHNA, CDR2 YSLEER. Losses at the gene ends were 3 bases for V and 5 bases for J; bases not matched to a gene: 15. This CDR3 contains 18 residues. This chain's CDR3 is CASSHRTGAGGPVDTQYF. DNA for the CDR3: TGCGCCAGCAGCCACCGAACGGGGGCGGGGGGGCCAGTAGATACGCAGTATTTT.

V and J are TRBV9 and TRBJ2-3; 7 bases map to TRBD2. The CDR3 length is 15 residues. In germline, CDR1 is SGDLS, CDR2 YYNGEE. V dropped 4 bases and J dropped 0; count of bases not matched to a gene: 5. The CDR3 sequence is CASSPGGTSTDTQYF. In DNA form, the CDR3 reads TGTGCCAGCAGCCCGGGGGGAACTAGCACAGATACGCAGTATTTT.

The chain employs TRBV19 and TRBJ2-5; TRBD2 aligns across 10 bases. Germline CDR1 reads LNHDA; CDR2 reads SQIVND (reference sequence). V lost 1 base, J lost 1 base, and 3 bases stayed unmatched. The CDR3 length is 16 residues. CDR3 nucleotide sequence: TGTGCCAGTAGTATAGTAGCTAGCGGGGGCCAAGAGACCCAGTACTTC. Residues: CASSIVASGGQETQYF.

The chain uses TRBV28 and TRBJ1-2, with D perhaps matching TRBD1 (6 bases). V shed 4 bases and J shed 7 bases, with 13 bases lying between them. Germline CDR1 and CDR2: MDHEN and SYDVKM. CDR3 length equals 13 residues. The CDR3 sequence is CASSSTGWRGYTF. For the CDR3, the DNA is TGTGCCAGCAGTTCGACAGGCTGGCGTGGCTACACCTTC.

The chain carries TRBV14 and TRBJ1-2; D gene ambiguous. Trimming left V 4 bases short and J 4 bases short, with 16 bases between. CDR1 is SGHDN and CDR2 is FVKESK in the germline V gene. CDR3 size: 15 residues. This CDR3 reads CASSLRRGWGYGYTF. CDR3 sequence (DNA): TGTGCCAGCAGCCTAAGACGGGGTTGGGGCTATGGCTACACCTTC.

The CDR3 here is CASSQERGEAFF. The DNA for the CDR3 is TGTGCCAGCAGCCAAGAACGGGGTGAAGCTTTCTTT. The chain combines TRBV4-2 with TRBJ1-1; no definite D call. Trimming shortened V by 0 bases and J by 7 bases, and 6 bases separated the two germline ends. Germline CDR1 is LGHNA and CDR2 is YNFKEQ. The CDR3 consists of 12 residues.

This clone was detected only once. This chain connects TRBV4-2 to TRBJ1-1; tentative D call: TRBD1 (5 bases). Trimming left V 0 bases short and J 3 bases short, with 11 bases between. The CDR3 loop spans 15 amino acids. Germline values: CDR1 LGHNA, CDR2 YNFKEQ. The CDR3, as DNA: TGTGCCAGCAGCCAAGATCTCTCAGGGTACACTGAAGCTTTCTTT. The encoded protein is CASSQDLSGYTEAFF.